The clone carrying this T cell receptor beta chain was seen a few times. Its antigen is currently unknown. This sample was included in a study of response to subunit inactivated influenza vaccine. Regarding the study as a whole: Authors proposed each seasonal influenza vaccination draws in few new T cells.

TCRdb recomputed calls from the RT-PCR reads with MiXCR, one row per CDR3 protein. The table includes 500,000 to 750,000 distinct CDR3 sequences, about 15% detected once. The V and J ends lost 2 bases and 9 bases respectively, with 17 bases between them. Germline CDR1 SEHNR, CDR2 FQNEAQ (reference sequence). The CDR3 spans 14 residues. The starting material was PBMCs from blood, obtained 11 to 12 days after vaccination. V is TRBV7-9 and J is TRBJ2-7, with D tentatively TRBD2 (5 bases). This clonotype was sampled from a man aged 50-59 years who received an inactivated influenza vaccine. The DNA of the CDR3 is TGTGCCAGCAGCTTACCCGGCCCTCTCGGAGGGCAGTACTTC. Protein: CASSLPGPLGGQYF.